What follows are 5 T cell receptor beta chains derived from one specimen sequenced in a study of T cell changes during pregnancy in multiple sclerosis. Some clones are missing from TCRdb's copy, which holds only in-frame ones; the method was immunoSEQ multiplex PCR. This table holds roughly 35,000 clones, 85% to 90% found once. The specimen was CD8+ T cells from peripheral blood mononuclear cells, collected after pregnancy. All receptors come from a female donor with multiple sclerosis, enrolled in a pregnancy study.

The chain joins TRBV14 to TRBJ1-2; D unresolved. The CDR3 length is 15 residues. Germline assignment: CDR1 SGHDN and CDR2 FVKESK. The V and J ends lost 0 bases and 6 bases respectively, with 14 bases between them. In DNA, the CDR3 is TGTGCCAGCAGCCAAGAAGGGAGGCAGGTTGATGGCTACACCTTC. Translating gives CASSQEGRQVDGYTF. Using reference TRBV14 and TRBJ1-2 for the parts outside the CDR3, the full variable domain is EAGVTQFPSHSVIEKGQTVTLRCDPISGHDNLYWYRRVMGKEIKFLLHFVKESKQDESGMPNNRFLAERTGGTYSTLKVQPAELEDSGVYFCASSQEGRQVDGYTFGSGTRLTVV.

With respect to this clone: The same CDR3 arises from other DNA sequences in this sample as well. This chain uses TRBV9 with TRBJ2-3, with 8 nucleotides matching TRBD2. The germline gives CDR1 SGDLS, CDR2 YYNGEE. CDR3 size: 14 residues. V was pared by 6 bases and J by 3 bases, with 6 bases of the junction left unmatched. The CDR3, as DNA: TGTGCCAGCAACAGCGGGGGAGGTACAGATACGCAGTATTTT. It codes for CASNSGGGTDTQYF.

This sequence joins TRBV2 and TRBJ2-3; D is possibly TRBD1 (6 bases). V was cut by 3 bases and J by 6 bases, with 10 bases left in between. CDR1 and CDR2 (germline): SNHLY, FYNNEI. The CDR3 runs 13 residues. The CDR3 region has the DNA TGTGCCAGCAGTGATGGGGGCAGGGATACGCAGTATTTT. Translation: CASSDGGRDTQYF. The variable domain in full, completed from reference TRBV2 and TRBJ2-3, reads EPEVTQTPSHQVTQMGQEVILRCVPISNHLYFYWYRQILGQKVEFLVSFYNNEISEKSEIFDDQFSVERPDGSNFTLKIRSTKLEDSAMYFCASSDGGRDTQYFGPGTRLTVL.

The chain couples TRBV9 to TRBJ2-5, with TRBD2 matching 10 bases. The DNA end favors TRBJ2-7, so the J call may be wrong. The CDR3 length is 15 residues. The germline V gene encodes CDR1 SGDLS and CDR2 YYNGEE. The CDR3 sequence: CASSVSGGNSYEQYF. CDR3 bases: TGTGCCAGCAGCGTTAGCGGGGGGAACTCCTACGAGCAGTACTTC.

This clone has only a few counts. The gene calls are TRBV19 and TRBJ2-7; perhaps TRBD2 as D (6 bases). Between the trimmed V and J ends, which lost 7 bases and 5 bases, there was a span of 15 bases. The CDR3 runs 13 residues. Germline assignment: CDR1 LNHDA and CDR2 SQIVND (reference sequence). The CDR3 DNA reads TGTGCCAGTAACGCTGGAGGGTCGAACGAGCAGTACTTC. This encodes CASNAGGSNEQYF.